Each of the 28 T cell receptor beta chains below was sequenced from the same sample in a study of kidney transplant recipient with SARS-CoV-2 infection. TCRdb fed the reads into MiXCR, producing one record per CDR3 protein. The table lists about 250,000 distinct CDR3 sequences, 25% to 35% of them singletons. The material sequenced was a blood sample, taken at baseline and on roughly day 110 from a kidney transplant recipient. The source is a male patient aged 30 to 39 who had COVID-19 and was a kidney transplant recipient. Some T cells may originate from the graft donor.

On this clonotype itself: A much larger clone lies a single base off, so this may be a read error. This CDR3 reads CSARDNTRSTIYF. The DNA of the CDR3 is TGCAGTGCTAGAGATAACACGAGAAGCACCATATATTTT. V usage is TRBV20-1 and J usage is TRBJ1-3, with D uncertain. Deletions cut 0 bases from V and 9 bases from J, with 12 bases between. The CDR3 consists of 13 residues. Germline values: CDR1 DFQATT, CDR2 SNEGSKA (reference sequence).

Note on this clonotype: The junction shows a germline mismatch at one end, possibly a read error. V usage is TRBV30 and J usage is TRBJ1-3; D is ambiguous. Per germline, CDR1 GTSNPN and CDR2 SVGIG (reference sequence). The CDR3 runs 18 residues. The chain's CDR3 is CAWGGFTVRAYSGNTVYF. The CDR3 bases are TGTGCCTGGGGAGGATTTACAGTCCGGGCATACTCTGGAAACACCGTATATTTT.

Worth noting for this clonotype: This may be a read error, as it is one base from a much larger clone. The chain is built from TRBV3-1 and TRBJ1-2; D is ambiguous. The CDR3 spans 17 residues. Looked up from germline, CDR1 is LGHDT and CDR2 is YNNKEL (reference sequence). CDR3 DNA sequence: TGTGCCAACAGCCAAAACACCACCCTTCGAAAGACCTATGGCTACACCTTC. Residues: CANSQNTTLRKTYGYTF. The full variable domain, completed using reference TRBV3-1 and TRBJ1-2, is DTAVSQTPKYLVTQMGNDKSIKCEQNLGHDTMYWYKQDSKKFLKIMFSYNNKELIINETVPNRFSPKSPDKAHLNLHINSLELGDSAVYFCANSQNTTLRKTYGYTFGSGTRLTVV.

This clonotype was counted ten times or more. The chain joins TRBV13 to TRBJ2-1; 12 bases fit TRBD2. Trimming took 8 bases from V and 3 from J; bases not matched to a gene: 2. Germline CDR1 reads PRHDT; CDR2 reads FYEKMQ (reference sequence). The CDR3 loop spans 14 amino acids. The CDR3 region has the DNA TGTGCCAGCTCTAGCGGGAGGGGCTACAATGAGCAGTTCTTC. This gives the protein CASSSGRGYNEQFF.

This clonotype was counted many times. The chain recombines TRBV7-2 with TRBJ2-1, with D tentatively TRBD1 or TRBD2 (5 bases each). The V gene's germline CDR1 is SGHTA and CDR2 FQGNSA. This CDR3 region has 13 residues. V was clipped by 5 bases and J by 6 bases, with 11 bases between them. CDR3 region: CASSEGPTNEQFF. The CDR3 coding sequence is TGTGCCAGCAGCGAGGGACCAACCAATGAGCAGTTCTTC.

This clonotype was recorded many times. The chain has TRBV6-5 and TRBJ1-2; D not certain. The CDR3 runs to 17 residues. CDR1 and CDR2 (germline): MNHEY, SVGAGI. V was cut by 4 bases and J by 4 bases, with 22 bases left in between. CDR3 in amino acids: CASSCMRECRKTYGYTF. The CDR3 nucleotides are TGTGCCAGCAGTTGCATGCGGGAATGTAGAAAGACCTATGGCTACACCTTC.

This clonotype was counted ten times or more. The chain joins TRBV7-9 to TRBJ2-7, with 7 bases aligning to TRBD2. The CDR3 is made up of 13 amino acids. CDR1 is SEHNR and CDR2 is FQNEAQ in the germline V gene (reference sequence). V was clipped by 8 bases and J by 3 bases; unmatched bases: 7. CDR3 sequence reads: CASGVASGYEQYF. CDR3 in DNA: TGTGCCAGCGGGGTGGCTAGCGGCTACGAGCAGTACTTC.

This clonotype was counted ten times or more. This chain connects TRBV6-6 to TRBJ1-2; D is undetermined. Germline CDR1 reads MNHNY; CDR2 reads SVGAGI (reference sequence). CDR3 length: 17 residues. V was trimmed by 5 bases and J by 4 bases, leaving 23 bases between them. CDR3 sequence reads: CASSPSAGGRKTYGYTF. CDR3 nucleotide sequence: TGTGCCAGCAGTCCCTCCGCAGGTGGGAGAAAGACCTATGGCTACACCTTC.

This clonotype was seen repeatedly, ten times or more. The chain carries TRBV15 and TRBJ2-7; 8 positions match TRBD2. Germline lookup yields CDR1 LNHNV and CDR2 YYDKDF (reference sequence). The trim removed 1 base at V and 3 bases at J, leaving 5 bases unmatched. The CDR3 is made up of 15 amino acids. CDR3 protein: CATSRVGTRSYEQYF. CDR3 bases: TGTGCCACCAGCAGAGTCGGGACTAGGAGCTACGAGCAGTACTTC.

This clonotype was counted many times. This chain uses TRBV3-1 with TRBJ2-2, with no clear D. The V end was cut by 5 bases, the J end by 5 bases, with 24 bases between. The CDR3 is 18 amino acids. Germline V lookup: CDR1 LGHDT, CDR2 YNNKEL (reference sequence). The CDR3, as DNA: TGTGCCAGCAGCGGAAAGCGTCCCATTTCAGGCTTGACCGGGGAGCTGTTTTTT. Its translation is CASSGKRPISGLTGELFF. The full variable domain, completed using reference TRBV3-1 and TRBJ2-2, is DTAVSQTPKYLVTQMGNDKSIKCEQNLGHDTMYWYKQDSKKFLKIMFSYNNKELIINETVPNRFSPKSPDKAHLNLHINSLELGDSAVYFCASSGKRPISGLTGELFFGEGSRLTVL.

This clonotype has a count of ten or more. The V gene is TRBV10-3, the J gene TRBJ2-6, with 7 bases aligning to TRBD1. This CDR3 is 19 amino acids long. The germline CDR1 and CDR2 sequences are ENHRY and SYGVKD. V gave up 0 bases and J gave up 0 bases; unmatched junction bases: 8. CDR3 residues: CAISESQGTDLSGANVLTF. The CDR3 nucleotides are TGTGCCATCAGTGAGTCGCAGGGGACAGACCTCTCTGGGGCCAACGTCCTGACTTTC.

This clonotype was observed many times. The V call is TRBV30, the J call TRBJ1-2; D gene uncertain. V was cut by 1 base and J by 4 bases, with 4 bases left in between. Germline V gene lookup returns CDR1 GTSNPN and CDR2 SVGIG (reference sequence). This CDR3 comprises 11 residues. The CDR3 loop is CAWSDLYGYTF. CDR3 in DNA: TGTGCCTGGAGTGACCTCTATGGCTACACCTTC. The complete variable domain, with remaining parts taken from reference TRBV30 and TRBJ1-2, reads SQTIHQWPATLVQPVGSPLSLECTVEGTSNPNLYWYRQAAGRGLQLLFYSVGIGQISSEVPQNLSASRPQDRQFILSSKKLLLSDSGFYLCAWSDLYGYTFGSGTRLTVV.

Concerning this clonotype: Its ends do not fully match the called genes, so a read error is possible. The CDR3 coding sequence is TGTACCAGCAGCCTCCGACTCGATCTCGGAAAGACCTATGGCTACACCTTC. It codes for CTSSLRLDLGKTYGYTF. This chain links TRBV11-3 with TRBJ1-2; D unresolved. Germline lookup yields CDR1 SGHNT and CDR2 YENEEA. The CDR3 extends over 17 amino acids.

On this clonotype itself: A clone one base away is much larger, so this may be a read error. The rearrangement joins TRBV11-1 to TRBJ1-2; D gene ambiguous. The CDR3 extends over 17 amino acids. CDR1 and CDR2 from the germline V gene are SGHAT and FQDESV (reference sequence). Trimming removed 5 bases from V and 4 bases from J, with 23 bases in between. CDR3 sequence reads: CASSKVRKAEKTYGYTF. The CDR3 nucleotides are TGTGCCAGCAGCAAAGTACGTAAGGCTGAAAAGACCTATGGCTACACCTTC.

Points on this clonotype: A much larger clonotype is one base distant, so this may be a read error. This CDR3 is missing its conserved last phenylalanine or tryptophan, likely due to a read error. The rearrangement links TRBV20-1 to TRBJ2-7; a weak D match, TRBD1 (5 bases). Germline loops: CDR1 DFQATT, CDR2 SNEGSKA (reference sequence). Trimming shortened V by 3 bases and J by 6 bases, and 9 bases separated the two germline ends. The length of the CDR3 is 11 residues. The CDR3 region is CSASPRAEQYL. The CDR3 nucleotides are TGCAGTGCTAGTCCCAGGGCCGAGCAGTACCTC.

In regard to this clonotype: A read error may explain this, as a much larger clone is one base away. The chain uses TRBV5-1 and TRBJ2-2; D is perhaps TRBD1 (6 bases). This CDR3 is built from 16 residues. The germline V gene encodes CDR1 SGHRS and CDR2 YFSETQ. CDR3 amino acids: CANSFTGIHRAGELFF. The CDR3 DNA reads as TGCGCCAACAGCTTTACAGGGATCCACCGGGCCGGGGAGCTGTTTTTT.

About this clonotype itself: One end of the junction does not line up with germline, which may come from a read error. The V and J genes are TRBV28 and TRBJ1-2, with 7 bases lining up with TRBD1. This CDR3 contains 13 residues. Germline assignment: CDR1 MDHEN and CDR2 SYDVKM. CDR3 sequence reads: CAGSSGQNYGYTF. The DNA of the CDR3 is TGTGCCGGCAGTTCGGGACAGAACTATGGCTACACCTTC.

This clonotype turned up a few times. The rearrangement uses TRBV11-2 and TRBJ2-1, with 10 bases lining up with TRBD2. This CDR3 spans 16 amino acids. CDR1 and CDR2 (germline): SGHAT, FQNNGV. J was trimmed by 4 bases and V by 6 bases; bases with no gene match: 9. CDR3 protein: CASSVAGGYLYNEQFF. The CDR3 nucleotides are TGTGCCAGCAGTGTAGCGGGAGGCTACCTTTACAATGAGCAGTTCTTC.

About this clonotype: It may be a read error: a sequence one base away is much more abundant. The genes are TRBV6-4 and TRBJ1-5; possibly TRBD1 for D (5 bases). CDR1 is MRHNA and CDR2 is SNTAGT in the germline V gene. The CDR3 runs 15 residues. Trimming removed 4 bases at V and 6 bases at J, with 16 bases between. Written as DNA, the CDR3 is TGTGCCAGCAGTGGCTCAGGGACGAGTACTCAGCCCCAGCATTTT. Amino acid sequence: CASSGSGTSTQPQHF.

In this sample, this clonotype turned up many times. The chain couples TRBV4-1 to TRBJ2-7; D is uncertain. The V end was cut by 1 base, the J end by 6 bases, with 10 bases between. The CDR3 is 13 amino acids. Germline loops: CDR1 MGHRA, CDR2 YSYEKL. Here the CDR3 DNA reads TGCGCCAGCAGCCAAGCCTTGGTGGGCGAGCAGTACTTC. Translation gives CASSQALVGEQYF.

A few counts support this clonotype. This rearrangement joins TRBV30 to TRBJ1-2, with D uncertain. Germline CDR1 is GTSNPN and CDR2 is SVGIG (reference sequence). Trimming removed 5 bases at V and 4 bases at J, with 23 bases between. The CDR3 spans 16 residues. For the CDR3, the DNA is TGTGCCTGGGATAGGGTGCGTTATAGAAAGACCTATGGCTACACCTTC. This translates into CAWDRVRYRKTYGYTF.

The chain joins TRBV9 to TRBJ1-2, with D hard to call. The V gene lost 10 bases and the J gene lost 4 bases, with 26 bases spanning the gap. The CDR3 covers 16 residues. CDR1 and CDR2 from the germline V gene are SGDLS and YYNGEE. The CDR3 loop is CAGSTQYSRKTYGYTF. The CDR3 DNA sequence: TGTGCCGGCTCCACGCAGTACTCAAGAAAGACCTATGGCTACACCTTC.

This clonotype was recorded at least ten times. The chain is built from TRBV12-5 and TRBJ2-6; TRBD2 might be the D (6 bases). The CDR3 runs 15 residues. Between the trimmed V and J ends, which lost 3 bases and 2 bases, there was a span of 8 bases. Germline V gives CDR1 LGHNT, CDR2 FRNRAP. The CDR3 nucleotides read TGTGCTAGTGGTTTTGGAGGGACTGGGGCCAACGTCCTGACTTTC. It yields the protein CASGFGGTGANVLTF.

This clonotype was recorded many times. This chain connects TRBV2 to TRBJ2-2; D is ambiguous. The CDR3 consists of 14 residues. Germline CDR1 reads SNHLY; CDR2 reads FYNNEI. The V end was cut by 4 bases, the J end by 6 bases, with 12 bases between. CDR3 DNA: TGTGCCAGCAGTGTCAGACTCCCCCCCGGGGAGCTGTTTTTT. The encoded protein is CASSVRLPPGELFF.

This clonotype appeared many times. This CDR3 reads CASSPFVSPLHF. CDR3 sequence (DNA): TGTGCCAGCAGTCCTTTCGTTTCACCCCTCCACTTT. This chain joins TRBV6-6 and TRBJ1-6; D remains unclear. Germline-derived CDR1 and CDR2 are MNHNY and SVGAGI (reference sequence). CDR3 length: 12 amino acids. V was clipped by 5 bases and J by 9 bases, with 8 bases between them.

In this sample, this clonotype turned up many times. The chain carries TRBV24-1 and TRBJ2-5; 10 positions match TRBD1. This CDR3 is 16 amino acids long. Germline assignment: CDR1 KGHDR and CDR2 SFDVKD. With V trimmed by 5 bases and J by 4 bases, 9 bases remained unmatched. The CDR3 sequence is CATSALGQGEGETQYF. The CDR3 nucleotides are TGTGCCACCAGTGCCCTCGGACAGGGGGAGGGAGAGACCCAGTACTTC.

In regard to this clonotype: This may stem from a read error, because a much larger clone lies one nucleotide away. The rearrangement uses TRBV7-9 and TRBJ2-5; D is perhaps TRBD2 (6 bases). Germline assignment: CDR1 SEHNR and CDR2 FQNEAQ (reference sequence). The V and J ends lost 1 base and 6 bases respectively, with 15 bases between them. The CDR3 covers 15 residues. The CDR3 DNA reads as TGTGCCAGCAGCTTAGATGGCGGGCGCGGGAAGACCCAGTACTTC. It is translated as CASSLDGGRGKTQYF.

On this clonotype: A much larger clonotype is one base distant, so this may be a read error. The chain links TRBV24-1 to TRBJ2-1; TRBD2 matches at 10 bases. This CDR3 spans 16 amino acids. Germline CDR1 reads KGHDR; CDR2 reads SFDVKD. The ends lost 4 bases at V and 6 bases at J; junction bases unmatched: 8. The CDR3 is CATSDHLAGVANEQFF. Here the CDR3 DNA reads TGTGCCACCAGTGACCACCTAGCGGGGGTAGCCAATGAGCAGTTCTTC.